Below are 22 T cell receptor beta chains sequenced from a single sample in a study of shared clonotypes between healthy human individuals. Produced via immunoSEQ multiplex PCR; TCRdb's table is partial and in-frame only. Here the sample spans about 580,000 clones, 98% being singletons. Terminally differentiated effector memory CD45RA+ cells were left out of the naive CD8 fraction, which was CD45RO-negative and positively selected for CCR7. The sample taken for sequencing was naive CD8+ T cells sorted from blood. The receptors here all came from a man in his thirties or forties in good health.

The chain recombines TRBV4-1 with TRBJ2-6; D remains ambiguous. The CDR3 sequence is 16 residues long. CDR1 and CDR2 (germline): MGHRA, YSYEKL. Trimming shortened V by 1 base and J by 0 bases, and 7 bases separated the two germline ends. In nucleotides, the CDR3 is TGCGCCAGCAGCCAAGTCTTTAGCTCTGGGGCCAACGTCCTGACTTTC. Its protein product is CASSQVFSSGANVLTF.

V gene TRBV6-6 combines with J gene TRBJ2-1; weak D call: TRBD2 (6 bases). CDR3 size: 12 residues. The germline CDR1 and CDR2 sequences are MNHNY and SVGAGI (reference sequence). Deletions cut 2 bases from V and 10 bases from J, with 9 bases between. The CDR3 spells CASSYLLAEQFF. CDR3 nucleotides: TGTGCCAGCAGTTACCTCCTAGCGGAGCAGTTCTTC.

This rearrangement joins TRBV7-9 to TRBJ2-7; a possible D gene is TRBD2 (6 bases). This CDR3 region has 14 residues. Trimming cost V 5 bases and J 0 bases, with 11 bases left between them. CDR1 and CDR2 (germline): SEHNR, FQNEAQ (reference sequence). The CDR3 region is CASSGTPSSYEQYF. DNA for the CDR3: TGTGCCAGCAGCGGGACTCCGAGCTCCTACGAGCAGTACTTC.

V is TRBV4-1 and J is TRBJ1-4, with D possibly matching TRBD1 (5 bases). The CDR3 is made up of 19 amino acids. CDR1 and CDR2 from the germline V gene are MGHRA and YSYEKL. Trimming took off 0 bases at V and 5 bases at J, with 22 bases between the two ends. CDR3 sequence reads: CASSQEFGGLGRPNEKLFF. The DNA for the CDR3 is TGCGCCAGCAGCCAAGAGTTTGGGGGTTTGGGCAGGCCGAATGAAAAACTGTTTTTT.

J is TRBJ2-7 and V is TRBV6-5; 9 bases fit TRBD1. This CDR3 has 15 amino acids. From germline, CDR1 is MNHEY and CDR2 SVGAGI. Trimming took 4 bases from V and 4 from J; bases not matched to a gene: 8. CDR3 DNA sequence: TGTGCCAGCAGTTCCCCCGGGACAGGGTTATACGAGCAGTACTTC. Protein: CASSSPGTGLYEQYF.

The CDR3 region is CASIVYNEQFF. As DNA, the CDR3 is TGTGCCAGCATCGTATACAATGAGCAGTTCTTC. This chain uses TRBV27 with TRBJ2-1; D is unclear. Germline CDR1 and CDR2: MNHEY and SMNVEV (reference sequence). The V end was cut by 7 bases, the J end by 4 bases, with 5 bases between. The length of the CDR3 is 11 residues.

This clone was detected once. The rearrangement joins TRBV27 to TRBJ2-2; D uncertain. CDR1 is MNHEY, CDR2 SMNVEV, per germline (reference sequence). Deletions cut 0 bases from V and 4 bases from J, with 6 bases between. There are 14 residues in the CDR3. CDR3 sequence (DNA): TGTGCCAGCAGTTTATCGCCCTTCACCGGGGAGCTGTTTTTT. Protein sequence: CASSLSPFTGELFF.

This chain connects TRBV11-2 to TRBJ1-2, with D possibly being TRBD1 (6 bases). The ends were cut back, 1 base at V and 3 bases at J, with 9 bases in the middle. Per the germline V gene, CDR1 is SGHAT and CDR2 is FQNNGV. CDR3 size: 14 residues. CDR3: CASSLVSGDYGYTF. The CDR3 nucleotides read TGTGCCAGCAGCTTAGTATCAGGGGACTATGGCTACACCTTC.

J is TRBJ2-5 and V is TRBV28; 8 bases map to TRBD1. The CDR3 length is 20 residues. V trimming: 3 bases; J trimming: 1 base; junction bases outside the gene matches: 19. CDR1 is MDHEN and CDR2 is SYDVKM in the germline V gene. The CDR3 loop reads CASSLGYHRGTKRGQETQYF. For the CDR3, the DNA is TGTGCCAGCAGTTTGGGGTACCACAGGGGGACCAAAAGGGGCCAAGAGACCCAGTACTTC.

The CDR3 DNA sequence: TGTGCCAGCAGCTGGGGGGGAGGTGAGCAGTTCTTC. It is translated as CASSWGGGEQFF. V and J are TRBV5-4 and TRBJ2-1; TRBD2 agrees at 7 bases. V gave up 3 bases and J gave up 9 bases; unmatched junction bases: 3. Germline CDR1 reads SGHNT; CDR2 reads YYREEE (reference sequence). This CDR3 has 12 amino acids.

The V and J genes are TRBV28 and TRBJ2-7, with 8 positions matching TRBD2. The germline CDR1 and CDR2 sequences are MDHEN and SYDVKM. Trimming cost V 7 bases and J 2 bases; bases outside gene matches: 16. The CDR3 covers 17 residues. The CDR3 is CASTSYHRGGAPYEQYF. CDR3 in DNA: TGTGCCAGCACCTCATACCATCGGGGGGGGGCTCCCTACGAGCAGTACTTC.

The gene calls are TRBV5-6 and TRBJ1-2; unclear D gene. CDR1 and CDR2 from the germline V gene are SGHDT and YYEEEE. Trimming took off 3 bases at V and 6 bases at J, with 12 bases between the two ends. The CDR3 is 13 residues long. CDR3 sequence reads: CASSSTPVDGYTF. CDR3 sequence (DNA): TGTGCCAGCAGCTCAACTCCAGTGGATGGCTACACCTTC.

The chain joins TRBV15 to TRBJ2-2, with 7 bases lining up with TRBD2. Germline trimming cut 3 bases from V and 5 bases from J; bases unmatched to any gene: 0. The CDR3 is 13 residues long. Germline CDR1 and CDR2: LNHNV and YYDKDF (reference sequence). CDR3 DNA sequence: TGTGCCACCAGCAGGGGAGGGACCGGGGAGCTGTTTTTT. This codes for CATSRGGTGELFF.

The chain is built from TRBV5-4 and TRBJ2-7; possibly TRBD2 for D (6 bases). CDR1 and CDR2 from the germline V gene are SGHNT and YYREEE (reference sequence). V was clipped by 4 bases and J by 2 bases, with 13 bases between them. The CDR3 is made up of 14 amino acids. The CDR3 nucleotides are TGTGCCAGCAGCCCCCCGCGGGAACCCTACGAGCAGTACTTC. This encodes CASSPPREPYEQYF. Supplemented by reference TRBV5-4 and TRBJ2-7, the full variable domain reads ETGVTQSPTHLIKTRGQQVTLRCSSQSGHNTVSWYQQALGQGPQFIFQYYREEENGRGNFPPRFSGLQFPNYSSELNVNALELDDSALYLCASSPPREPYEQYFGPGTRLTVT.

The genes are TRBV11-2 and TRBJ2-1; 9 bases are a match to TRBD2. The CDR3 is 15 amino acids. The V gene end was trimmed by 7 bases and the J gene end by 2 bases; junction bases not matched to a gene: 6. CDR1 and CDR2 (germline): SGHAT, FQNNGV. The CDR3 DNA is TGTGCCAGCAACCGGCTAGCGGGACCCTACAATGAGCAGTTCTTC. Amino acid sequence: CASNRLAGPYNEQFF.

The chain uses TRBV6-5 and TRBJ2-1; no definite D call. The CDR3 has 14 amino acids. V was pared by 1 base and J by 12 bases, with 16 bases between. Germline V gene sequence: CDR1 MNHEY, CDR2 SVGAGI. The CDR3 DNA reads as TGTGCCAGCAGTTACTTGCCGGACCAACAAGGGCAGTTCTTC. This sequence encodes CASSYLPDQQGQFF.

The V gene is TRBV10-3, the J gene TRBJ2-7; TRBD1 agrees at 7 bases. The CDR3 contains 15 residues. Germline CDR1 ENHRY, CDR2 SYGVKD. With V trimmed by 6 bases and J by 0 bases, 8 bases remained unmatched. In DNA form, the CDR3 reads TGTGCCATCAGGGGTGACAGGGATCGCTCCTACGAGCAGTACTTC. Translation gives CAIRGDRDRSYEQYF.

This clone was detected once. The CDR3 region has the DNA TGTGCCAGCAGTCTTGTTGGTAGCGGGACCCTCTACGAGCAGTACTTC. It yields the protein CASSLVGSGTLYEQYF. The rearrangement links TRBV7-9 to TRBJ2-7; 8 bases align to TRBD2. The trim removed 6 bases at V and 3 bases at J, leaving 13 bases unmatched. Germline CDR1 reads SEHNR; CDR2 reads FQNEAQ (reference sequence). CDR3 size: 16 residues.

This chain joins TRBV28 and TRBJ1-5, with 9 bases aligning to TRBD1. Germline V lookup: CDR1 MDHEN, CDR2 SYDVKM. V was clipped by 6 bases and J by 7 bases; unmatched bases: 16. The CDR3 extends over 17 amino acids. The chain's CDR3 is CASSRLLGQGKEQPQHF. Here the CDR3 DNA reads TGTGCCAGCAGCCGCCTCCTGGGACAGGGAAAAGAACAGCCCCAGCATTTT.

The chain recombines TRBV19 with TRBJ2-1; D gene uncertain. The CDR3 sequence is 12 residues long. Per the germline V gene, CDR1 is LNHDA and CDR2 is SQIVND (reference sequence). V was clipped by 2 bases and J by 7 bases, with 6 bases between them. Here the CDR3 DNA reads TGTGCCAGTAGTATAACTGGGAATGAGCAGTTCTTC. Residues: CASSITGNEQFF. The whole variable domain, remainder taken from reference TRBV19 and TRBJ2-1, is DGGITQSPKYLFRKEGQNVTLSCEQNLNHDAMYWYRQDPGQGLRLIYYSQIVNDFQKGDIAEGYSVSREKKESFPLTVTSAQKNPTAFYLCASSITGNEQFFGPGTRLTVL.

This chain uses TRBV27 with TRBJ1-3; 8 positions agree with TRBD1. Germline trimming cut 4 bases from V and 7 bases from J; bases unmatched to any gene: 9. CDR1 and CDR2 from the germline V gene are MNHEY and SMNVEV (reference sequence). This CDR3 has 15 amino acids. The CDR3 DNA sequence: TGTGCCAGCAGTTCAGGACAGGGACGTCCGAACACCATATATTTT. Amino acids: CASSSGQGRPNTIYF.

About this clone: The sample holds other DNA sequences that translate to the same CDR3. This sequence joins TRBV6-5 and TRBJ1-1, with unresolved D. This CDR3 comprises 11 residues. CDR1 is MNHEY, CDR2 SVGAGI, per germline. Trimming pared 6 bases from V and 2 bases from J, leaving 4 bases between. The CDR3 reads CASSRNTEAFF. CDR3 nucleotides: TGTGCCAGCAGCCGTAACACTGAAGCTTTCTTT.